This entry lists 13 T cell receptor beta chains sequenced from one sample in a study of T cells after yellow fever vaccination (dated by TCRdb to between 2018 and 2020). The method behind the library was 5' RACE. The listed sequencing device is Illumina HiSeq 2500. Starting from the raw public reads, TCRdb applied fastp trimming at Q25, assembled clones with MiXCR and retained in-frame beta chains. Entries that share a CDR3 protein sequence are merged under the most common genes and DNA. Within this sample are about 350,000 distinct CDR3 sequences, with roughly 11% of them counted one time only. The ten largest clones represent around 20% of the sample. The treatment or condition label, as the study defines it: live attenuated yellow fever vaccine strain. The sample consisted of PBMCs, taken on the day of the first yellow fever vaccination. These TCRs come from a man aged 18 to 29 who received the YFV17D yellow fever vaccine.

The sample holds a few counts of this clonotype. This chain links TRBV2 with TRBJ2-1, with D tentatively TRBD1 (6 bases). Trimming took 8 bases from V and 6 from J, leaving 14 bases between them. Germline lookup yields CDR1 SNHLY and CDR2 FYNNEI. The CDR3 consists of 13 residues. The chain's CDR3 is CASAPLGGNEQFF. The CDR3, as DNA: TGTGCCAGCGCTCCGCTAGGGGGCAATGAGCAGTTCTTC.

In its sample, this clonotype was seen a few times. This chain joins TRBV20-1 and TRBJ1-1; unclear D gene. The CDR3 loop spans 14 amino acids. Germline values: CDR1 DFQATT, CDR2 SNEGSKA (reference sequence). V was clipped by 4 bases and J by 3 bases, with 15 bases between them. The CDR3 sequence: CSAKGPLEYTEAFF. The CDR3 DNA reads as TGCAGTGCTAAAGGACCCCTGGAATACACTGAAGCTTTCTTT.

This clonotype has ten or more counts. The chain uses TRBV11-2 and TRBJ2-3; 8 nucleotides align to TRBD2. This CDR3 is 16 amino acids long. V was clipped by 3 bases and J by 6 bases; unmatched bases: 11. In germline, CDR1 is SGHAT, CDR2 FQNNGV. DNA of the CDR3: TGTGCCAGCAGCTTCCTACTAGCGGCCCCGGGGGATACGCAGTATTTT. The encoded protein is CASSFLLAAPGDTQYF.

This clonotype was observed a handful of times. The rearrangement joins TRBV7-8 to TRBJ2-7; D not certain. CDR1 SGHVS and CDR2 FQNEAQ come from the germline V gene. Trimming removed 1 base from V and 4 bases from J, with 11 bases in between. The CDR3 consists of 14 residues. The CDR3 loop reads CASSLGSRMYEQYV. The CDR3 DNA is TGTGCCAGCAGCTTAGGTTCGCGGATGTACGAGCAGTACGTC.

This clonotype turned up a few times. The chain carries TRBV7-9 and TRBJ2-3; TRBD2 aligns across 11 bases. Trimming cost V 5 bases and J 2 bases; bases outside gene matches: 9. The CDR3 consists of 17 residues. Germline CDR1 is SEHNR and CDR2 is FQNEAQ (reference sequence). This CDR3 reads CASSHGTSGSPTDTQYF. For the CDR3, the DNA is TGTGCCAGCAGCCATGGGACTAGCGGAAGCCCCACAGATACGCAGTATTTT.

This clonotype was seen only a few times. The V gene is TRBV6-2 or TRBV6-3, the J gene TRBJ2-7; D may be TRBD1 (6 bases). V lost 6 bases and J 0 bases, leaving 12 bases between the germline ends. Looked up from germline, CDR1 is MNHEY and CDR2 is SVGEGT. The CDR3 loop spans 14 amino acids. The CDR3 loop is CASRAGEGSYEQYV. CDR3 in DNA: TGTGCCAGCAGGGCAGGGGAAGGCTCCTACGAGCAGTACGTC.

This clonotype came up many times. This chain connects TRBV6-1 to TRBJ1-2; 9 nucleotides match TRBD1. Germline CDR1 is MNHNS and CDR2 is SASEGT. V lost 4 bases to trimming and J lost 6 bases; unmatched junction nucleotides: 0. This CDR3 has 12 amino acids. The CDR3 DNA follows: TGTGCCAGCAGTGGGACAGGGGATGGCTACACCTTC. Translating gives CASSGTGDGYTF.

This clonotype occurred a few times. Here the CDR3 reads CASSLSSPAGTDTQYF. CDR3 nucleotide sequence: TGCGCCAGCAGCTTGAGCTCCCCCGCAGGAACAGATACGCAGTATTTT. V is TRBV5-1 and J is TRBJ2-3; D call uncertain. Germline CDR1 SGHRS, CDR2 YFSETQ. The CDR3 is 16 residues long. V lost 1 base and J lost 3, with 15 bases in between.

The V and J genes are TRBV14 and TRBJ2-1; D is unresolved. Trimming shortened V by 4 bases and J by 4 bases, and 8 bases separated the two germline ends. This CDR3 region has 13 residues. Germline loops: CDR1 SGHDN, CDR2 FVKESK. The CDR3 region has the DNA TGTGCCAGCAGCCTCCCCCCATACAATGAGCAGTTCTTC. Amino acid sequence: CASSLPPYNEQFF.

Many counts were recorded for this clonotype. The J gene is TRBJ1-5, the V gene TRBV12-3 or TRBV12-4; a possible D gene is TRBD1 (6 bases). V was trimmed by 3 bases and J by 7 bases, leaving 16 bases between them. This CDR3 is built from 15 residues. This CDR3 reads CASSLGTGLVQPQHF. The CDR3 DNA is TGTGCCAGCAGTTTGGGCACAGGGCTTGTCCAGCCCCAGCATTTT.

In its sample, this clonotype was seen many times. The rearrangement uses TRBV6-1 and TRBJ1-1, with no clear D. The CDR3 contains 12 residues. Per germline, CDR1 MNHNS and CDR2 SASEGT. Between the trimmed V and J ends, which lost 7 bases and 6 bases, there was a span of 12 bases. For the CDR3, the DNA is TGTGCCAGCACTTGGACGGGATCTGAAGCTTTCTTT. Translating gives CASTWTGSEAFF.

This clonotype was counted only a few times. The V gene is TRBV6-5, the J gene TRBJ1-3; 8 bases line up with TRBD1. Germline V gene lookup returns CDR1 MNHEY and CDR2 SVGAGI. CDR3 size: 14 residues. V shed 2 bases and J 6 bases; nucleotides not matched to a gene: 3. The CDR3 DNA reads as TGTGCCAGCAGTTACGGGACAGGCACAAACACCATATATTTT. It codes for CASSYGTGTNTIYF.

The V gene is TRBV7-2, the J gene TRBJ1-5; D not resolved. Trimming left V 3 bases short and J 1 base short, with 13 bases between. The CDR3 is 16 residues long. Looked up from germline, CDR1 is SGHTA and CDR2 is FQGNSA. CDR3 nucleotides: TGTGCCAGCAGCTTGGTTTACCGGATGAGCAATCAGCCCCAGCATTTT. Residues: CASSLVYRMSNQPQHF.